This T cell receptor (beta chain) originates from a study of identical twins. TCRdb itself ran the 5' RACE reads through MiXCR, one entry per CDR3 protein. In the table there are 520,000 or so distinct CDR3 sequences, 20% to 25% of which are singletons. This clonotype has ten or more counts. Germline values: CDR1 DFQATT, CDR2 SNEGSKA (reference sequence). This CDR3 region has 11 residues. V lost 7 bases and J lost 5, with 11 bases in between. These data are also associated with another study on T cells expressing NK-cell markers. That paper notes: Underlying the TCR beta repertoires were sorted CD3+CD56+NKG2C+, CD3+CD56+NKG2C- and CD3+CD56-NKG2C+ T cells. One of the eight sequenced donors was seronegative, whereas the other seven were HCMV-seropositive. What restricted sorting to alpha-beta TCR T cells in several experiments was an anti-gamma-delta TCR antibody.

Sequenced: CD4+ T cells sorted from blood. This sequence joins TRBV20-1 and TRBJ2-5; D unclear. The clonotype originates from a woman aged 18-29 years in good health. CDR3 amino acids: CSVLMGETQYF. The CDR3 DNA reads TGCAGTGTCTTAATGGGGGAGACCCAGTACTTC.